Below, 20 T cell receptor beta chains from the same sample are listed, as sequenced in a study of blood T cell repertoires in COVID-19. Some clones are missing from TCRdb's copy, which holds only in-frame ones; the method was immunoSEQ multiplex PCR. The sample holds 93,000 or so clones; 70% to 90% are singletons and the top ten take 3% to 3.5%. The sequenced material came from peripheral blood. The receptors come from a human donor in a cohort sampled during active COVID-19.

V usage is TRBV7-9 and J usage is TRBJ1-4, with D maybe TRBD1 (5 bases). The CDR3 length is 15 residues. Germline V gives CDR1 SEHNR, CDR2 FQNEAQ (reference sequence). V lost 5 bases to trimming and J lost 2 bases, with 12 bases between them. CDR3 protein: CASSLTGPTNEKLFF. The CDR3 DNA is TGTGCCAGCAGCCTTACAGGTCCCACTAATGAAAAACTGTTTTTT.

The chain carries TRBV24-1 and TRBJ2-2; D might be TRBD1 (5 bases). The CDR3 extends over 17 amino acids. Germline CDR1 and CDR2: KGHDR and SFDVKD. The V end lost 7 bases, the J end lost 4 bases, and 21 bases lay between the germline ends. In nucleotides, the CDR3 is TGTGCCACCAGCAGAAACGCTCGACAGCTTTCCACCGGGGAGCTGTTTTTT. Translating it yields CATSRNARQLSTGELFF.

This rearrangement joins TRBV25-1 to TRBJ2-1, with D tentatively TRBD1 (6 bases). The V and J ends lost 3 bases and 4 bases respectively, with 13 bases between them. This CDR3 has 15 residues. Germline-derived CDR1 and CDR2 are MGHDK and SYGVNS. In nucleotides, the CDR3 is TGTGCCAGCAGTGAGAACGACAGGATGTACAATGAGCAGTTCTTC. This translates into CASSENDRMYNEQFF.

The V gene is TRBV29-1, the J gene TRBJ1-2; 7 bases map to TRBD1. V lost 7 bases, J lost 6 bases, and 8 bases stayed unmatched. The CDR3 totals 12 residues. Germline V gene lookup returns CDR1 SQVTM and CDR2 ANQGSEA. The CDR3 is CSAGDSLHGYTF. In DNA form, the CDR3 reads TGCAGCGCCGGGGACAGCCTTCATGGCTACACCTTC.

This chain connects TRBV2 to TRBJ1-1; 7 positions agree with TRBD1. From germline, CDR1 is SNHLY and CDR2 FYNNEI. CDR3 length: 17 residues. Germline trimming cut 6 bases from V and 0 bases from J; bases unmatched to any gene: 13. The CDR3 here is CASRSPWDRPLNTEAFF. DNA for the CDR3: TGTGCCAGCAGATCCCCCTGGGACAGACCTTTGAACACTGAAGCTTTCTTT.

CDR3 residues: CASRFLQGGAFF. CDR3 DNA: TGTGCCAGCAGATTTTTACAGGGGGGAGCTTTCTTT. This chain connects TRBV28 to TRBJ1-1; 8 nucleotides line up with TRBD1. The V gene end was trimmed by 6 bases and the J gene end by 10 bases; junction bases not matched to a gene: 7. The CDR3 runs to 12 residues. The germline gives CDR1 MDHEN, CDR2 SYDVKM. Using reference TRBV28 and TRBJ1-1 for the parts outside the CDR3, the full variable domain is DVKVTQSSRYLVKRTGEKVFLECVQDMDHENMFWYRQDPGLGLRLIYFSYDVKMKEKGDIPEGYSVSREKKERFSLILESASTNQTSMYLCASRFLQGGAFFGQGTRLTVV.

V and J are TRBV5-4 and TRBJ1-1, with 7 bases matching TRBD1. J gave up 3 bases and V 0 bases, and 5 bases lay outside the gene matches. CDR3 length: 15 amino acids. Germline V lookup: CDR1 SGHNT, CDR2 YYREEE (reference sequence). The CDR3 here is CASSLGQGLDTEAFF. CDR3 nucleotide sequence: TGTGCCAGCAGCTTGGGACAGGGTCTAGACACTGAAGCTTTCTTT.

This chain connects TRBV2 to TRBJ1-5; D might be TRBD1 (5 bases). Germline V lookup: CDR1 SNHLY, CDR2 FYNNEI. Trimming removed 7 bases from V and 4 bases from J, with 14 bases in between. CDR3 length: 14 residues. CDR3 region: CASMVESGNQPQHF. In DNA form, the CDR3 reads TGTGCCAGCATGGTAGAGTCAGGGAATCAGCCCCAGCATTTT.

This chain uses TRBV27 with TRBJ2-7, with 7 bases identical to TRBD1. The CDR3 sequence is 14 residues long. Germline loops: CDR1 MNHEY, CDR2 SMNVEV (reference sequence). V dropped 6 bases and J dropped 3; count of bases not matched to a gene: 8. The CDR3, as DNA: TGTGCCAGCAGCCTCCGACAGGGTTACTACGAGCAGTACTTC. Translating gives CASSLRQGYYEQYF.

This clone has only a few counts. The same CDR3 also results from other DNA sequences found in this sample. The chain joins TRBV7-9 to TRBJ2-2, with 7 bases that match TRBD1. The ends lost 3 bases at V and 2 bases at J; junction bases unmatched: 3. Germline CDR1 is SEHNR and CDR2 is FQNEAQ (reference sequence). The CDR3 totals 15 residues. For the CDR3, the DNA is TGTGCCAGCAGCTTCCGACAGGGTAACACCGGGGAGCTGTTTTTT. Amino acids: CASSFRQGNTGELFF.

CDR3 nucleotides: TGTGCCAGCAGCCAAAGGAGACAGGGTAAAGATGGCTACACCTTC. Encoded protein: CASSQRRQGKDGYTF. The chain has TRBV3-1 (or the pseudogene TRBV3-2) and TRBJ1-2; TRBD1 matches at 7 bases. The junction had 9 bases not matched to a gene; V was cut back by 2 bases and J by 6 bases. The CDR3 has 15 residues. Germline V CDR1 and CDR2: LGHDT, YNNKEL (reference sequence).

This rearrangement joins TRBV7-8 to TRBJ2-5; TRBD1 aligns across 7 bases. This CDR3 region has 13 residues. Trimming at V came to 3 bases and at J to 2 bases, leaving 0 bases not matched to a gene. Per the germline V gene, CDR1 is SGHVS and CDR2 is FQNEAQ. Here the CDR3 DNA reads TGTGCCAGCAGCTTGGGACAGCAAGAGACCCAGTACTTC. Translating gives CASSLGQQETQYF. Complete variable domain (other parts from reference TRBV7-8 and TRBJ2-5): GAGVSQSPRYKVAKRGQDVALRCDPISGHVSLFWYQQALGQGPEFLTYFQNEAQLDKSGLPSDRFFAERPEGSVSTLKIQRTQQEDSAVYLCASSLGQQETQYFGPGTRLLVL.

The chain carries TRBV5-1 and TRBJ2-6; no clear D. Trimming left V 6 bases short and J 0 bases short, with 7 bases between. This CDR3 has 14 amino acids. Per the germline V gene, CDR1 is SGHRS and CDR2 is YFSETQ. For the CDR3, the DNA is TGCGCCAGCACATTTAGCTCTGGGGCCAACGTCCTGACTTTC. This sequence encodes CASTFSSGANVLTF.

V and J are TRBV5-6 and TRBJ1-4, with 12 bases identical to TRBD1. The junction had 9 bases not matched to a gene; V was cut back by 4 bases and J by 11 bases. In germline, CDR1 is SGHDT, CDR2 YYEEEE. This CDR3 contains 15 residues. DNA for the CDR3: TGTGCCAGCAGCCGCGGGGGGACAGGGGGCTTGAAACTGTTTTTT. It codes for CASSRGGTGGLKLFF.

The V gene is TRBV6-2 or TRBV6-3, the J gene TRBJ2-7, with 8 bases aligning to TRBD1. This CDR3 comprises 14 residues. Germline loops: CDR1 MNHEY, CDR2 SVGEGT. Trimming took 3 bases from V and 5 from J; bases not matched to a gene: 6. CDR3 nucleotides: TGTGCCAGCAGTTATTGGACAGGGTCGGACGAGCAGTACTTC. Protein sequence: CASSYWTGSDEQYF.

This chain uses TRBV5-6 with TRBJ2-7; D not certain. The CDR3 is made up of 14 amino acids. V was trimmed by 4 bases and J by 1 base, leaving 12 bases between them. Germline V lookup: CDR1 SGHDT, CDR2 YYEEEE. CDR3 loop: CASSTPIPSYEQYF. Written as DNA, the CDR3 is TGTGCCAGCAGCACCCCTATACCGTCCTACGAGCAGTACTTC.

The rearrangement joins TRBV4-3 to TRBJ2-1; possibly TRBD2 for D (6 bases). Trimming removed 3 bases at V and 9 bases at J, with 18 bases between. CDR1 LGHNA and CDR2 YSLEER come from the germline V gene. The CDR3 runs 15 residues. The CDR3 DNA is TGCGCCAGCAGCCAGGGGACTCCTTTTGTGAGTGAGCAGTTCTTC. The encoded protein is CASSQGTPFVSEQFF.

V gene TRBV2 combines with J gene TRBJ1-2, with 9 nucleotides matching TRBD1. Germline lookup yields CDR1 SNHLY and CDR2 FYNNEI. The J segment lost 4 bases and the V segment lost 4 bases, leaving 4 bases of the junction unmatched. There are 14 residues in the CDR3. CDR3 in DNA: TGTGCCAGCAGTGGGGGACAGGGAGGCTATGGCTACACCTTC. Amino acids: CASSGGQGGYGYTF.

The V call is TRBV18, the J call TRBJ1-5; 8 bases map to TRBD1. The J segment lost 2 bases and the V segment lost 5 bases, leaving 5 bases of the junction unmatched. Germline assignment: CDR1 KGHSH and CDR2 LQKENI. CDR3 length equals 15 residues. The CDR3, as DNA: TGTGCCAGCTCATCACAGGGGGGGGGCAATCAGCCCCAGCATTTT. Its protein is CASSSQGGGNQPQHF.

The genes are TRBV5-1 and TRBJ2-1; D is possibly TRBD1 (6 bases). In germline, CDR1 is SGHRS, CDR2 YFSETQ. The CDR3 has 14 amino acids. V lost 4 bases to trimming and J lost 6 bases, with 14 bases between them. This chain's CDR3 is CASSPRIQGNEQFF. The CDR3 DNA reads as TGCGCCAGCAGCCCAAGGATACAGGGCAATGAGCAGTTCTTC.